Listed below are T cell receptor beta chains from one sample, sequenced in a study of blood T cell repertoires in COVID-19. Sequencing used immunoSEQ multiplex PCR; TCRdb keeps in-frame clones, though not all of them. This table has around 87,000 clones, about 89% appearing once. Sequenced input: peripheral blood. The receptors originated from a man in his fifties or sixties with acute or convalescent COVID-19. Both conserved end residues are part of each CDR3. Each record gives: J gene, D gene, V gene, clone size, CDR3 protein, CDR3 DNA. The D gene is left open where the match is weak. Clone size is not always given. Where it is, it says once, few, many or a class for expanded clones.

>TRBJ2-7|TRBD1|TRBV5-4|.
CASSQGQGRYEQYF
TGTGCCAGCAGCCAAGGACAGGGGAGGTACGAGCAGTACTTC
>TRBJ2-1|.|TRBV30|.
CAGGSGVAGNEQFF
TGTGCCGGAGGGTCCGGGGTAGCTGGCAATGAGCAGTTCTTC
>TRBJ2-1|.|TRBV20-1|.
CSATGFDEQFF
TGCAGTGCTACAGGGTTCGATGAGCAGTTCTTC
>TRBJ1-2|TRBD1|TRBV5-1|.
CASSLAVQGADGYTF
TGCGCCAGCAGCTTGGCAGTTCAGGGGGCGGATGGCTACACCTTC
>TRBJ1-1|.|TRBV9|.
CARSEGGAPTEAFF
TGTGCCCGCAGCGAGGGGGGGGCGCCCACTGAAGCTTTCTTT
>TRBJ1-1|TRBD1|TRBV3-1/TRBV3-2|.
CASRQAQGVPEAFF
TGTGCCAGCAGACAAGCACAGGGGGTCCCTGAAGCTTTCTTT
>TRBJ2-2|TRBD1|TRBV6-5|.
CASSRTGVRTGELFF
TGTGCCAGCAGCCGGACAGGGGTCCGCACCGGGGAGCTGTTTTTT
>TRBJ1-4|.|TRBV19|.
CASSVSGLGEKLFF
TGTGCCAGTAGTGTAAGTGGGCTTGGGGAAAAACTGTTTTTT
>TRBJ2-3|.|TRBV5-4|.
CASSSRWSDTQYF
TGTGCCAGCAGCTCGCGGTGGTCAGATACGCAGTATTTT
>TRBJ1-5|TRBD1|TRBV7-8|.
CASSPQDRRNQPQHF
TGTGCCAGCAGCCCCCAGGACAGGAGAAATCAGCCCCAGCATTTT
>TRBJ2-3|.|TRBV9|once
CASSADSGTDTQYF
TGTGCCAGCAGCGCGGACTCGGGCACAGATACGCAGTATTTT
>TRBJ1-2|.|TRBV5-1|.
CASSLASGFQYGYTF
TGCGCCAGCAGCTTGGCTTCAGGGTTCCAATATGGCTACACCTTC
>TRBJ2-4|TRBD1|TRBV5-5|.
CASSLKGTGLAKNIQYF
TGTGCCAGCAGCTTGAAAGGGACAGGGTTAGCCAAAAACATTCAGTACTTC
>TRBJ2-2|TRBD2|TRBV18|.
CASSSVGLAATGELFF
TGTGCCAGCTCGTCAGTGGGACTAGCGGCCACCGGGGAGCTGTTTTTT
>TRBJ2-3|TRBD2|TRBV5-1|once
CASSRTSDTQYF
TGCGCCAGCAGCAGGACTAGCGATACGCAGTATTTT
>TRBJ1-2|.|TRBV6-5|.
CASSSGQSNYGYTF
TGTGCCAGCAGTTCTGGGCAGTCTAACTATGGCTACACCTTC
>TRBJ2-2|.|TRBV6-1|.
CASSAGNRGVGTGELFF
TGTGCCAGCAGTGCAGGGAATCGTGGGGTGGGCACCGGGGAGCTGTTTTTT